This TCR beta chain stems from a study of T cell clonality in common variable immunodeficiency. Findings and limits, study-wide: Common variable immunodeficiency TCR beta sequences reportedly had fewer deletions and N-nucleotide insertions.

The germline gives CDR1 MNHEY, CDR2 SMNVEV (reference sequence). The CDR3 totals 16 residues. V was clipped by 0 bases and J by 4 bases; unmatched bases: 7. CVID subjects were some 15 female and some 28 male, aged roughly 9 to 70. This clone was counted between two and nine times. Its antigen is undetermined. With the read ending 3 residues before the CDR3 end, the germline J gene is used to fill in that end. CVID and control samples used equivalent genomic DNA input. Generated by immunoSEQ multiplex PCR, the TCRdb table keeps only in-frame clones and is missing some. Recorded here are about 18,000 clones, none singletons.

The chain combines TRBV27 with TRBJ2-5; 8 nucleotides align to TRBD2. This receptor was taken from a human donor with common variable immunodeficiency. Sequences were obtained from peripheral blood mononuclear cells. The sequenced CDR3 bases are TGTGCCAGCAGTTTATCCTCCAGCGGGAGTGGAGAGACC. Translating it yields CASSLSSSGSGET. The full CDR3 protein reads CASSLSSSGSGETQYF.